This T cell receptor beta chain was sequenced in a study of blood T cell repertoires in COVID-19. Study information: Nucleic acid was either cDNA or gDNA, and it came from T cells, B-cell-depleted T cells, or PBMCs.

Seattle's enrolled individuals joined amid active infection and were then monitored longitudinally. Using immunoSEQ multiplex PCR, the repertoire was profiled, and TCRdb retains in-frame clones only, with some absent. The sample lists tens of thousands of clones; about four fifths were seen once. With 0 bases removed from V and 0 bases from J, the gap between germline ends came to 7 bases. CDR1 and CDR2 from the germline V gene are SGHDT and YYEEEE. The CDR3 contains 15 residues. The sample comprised peripheral blood. The origin of this receptor is a man older than 75 with COVID-19, enrolled during active disease. The V gene is TRBV5-6, the J gene TRBJ1-5, with D maybe TRBD1 (6 bases). CDR3 in amino acids: CASSLGTVSNQPQHF. As DNA, the CDR3 is TGTGCCAGCAGCTTGGGGACAGTTAGCAATCAGCCCCAGCATTTT.